This entry concerns a single TCR beta chain. The sample is drawn from a study of blood T cell repertoires in COVID-19. TCRdb's copy holds only in-frame clones and misses some; the assay was immunoSEQ multiplex PCR. This sample has around 500,000 clones; 70% to 90% occur once, and the top ten carry approximately 2.9%. The CDR3 contains 14 residues. The germline CDR1 and CDR2 sequences are LNHDA and SQIVND (reference sequence). V was shortened by 9 bases and J by 1 base, with 16 bases between the two germline ends. The sequenced sample was peripheral blood. The sequence came from a human donor in a cohort sampled during active COVID-19. The J gene is TRBJ2-7, the V gene TRBV19; D not certain. The CDR3 DNA follows: TGTGCCAGAAAAAAGGCCCGGGTATCCTACGAGCAGTACTTC. Residues: CARKKARVSYEQYF. Drawing the rest from reference TRBV19 and TRBJ2-7, the complete variable domain is DGGITQSPKYLFRKEGQNVTLSCEQNLNHDAMYWYRQDPGQGLRLIYYSQIVNDFQKGDIAEGYSVSREKKESFPLTVTSAQKNPTAFYLCARKKARVSYEQYFGPGTRLTVT.